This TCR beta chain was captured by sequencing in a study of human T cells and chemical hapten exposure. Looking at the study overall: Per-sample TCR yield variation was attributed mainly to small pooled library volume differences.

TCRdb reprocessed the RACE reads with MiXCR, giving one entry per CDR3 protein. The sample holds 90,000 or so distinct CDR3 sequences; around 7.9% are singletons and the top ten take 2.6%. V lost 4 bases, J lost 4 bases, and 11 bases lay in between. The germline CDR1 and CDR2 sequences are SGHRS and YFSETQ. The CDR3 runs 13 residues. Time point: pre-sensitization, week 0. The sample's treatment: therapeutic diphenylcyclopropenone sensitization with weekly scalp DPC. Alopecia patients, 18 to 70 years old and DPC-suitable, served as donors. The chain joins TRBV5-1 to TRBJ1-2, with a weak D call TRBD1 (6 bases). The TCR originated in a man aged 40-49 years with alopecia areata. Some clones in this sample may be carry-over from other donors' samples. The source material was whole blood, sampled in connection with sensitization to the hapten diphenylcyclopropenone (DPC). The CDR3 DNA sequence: TGCGCCAGCAGCCCGGAGACAGGCTATGGCTACACCTTC. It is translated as CASSPETGYGYTF.